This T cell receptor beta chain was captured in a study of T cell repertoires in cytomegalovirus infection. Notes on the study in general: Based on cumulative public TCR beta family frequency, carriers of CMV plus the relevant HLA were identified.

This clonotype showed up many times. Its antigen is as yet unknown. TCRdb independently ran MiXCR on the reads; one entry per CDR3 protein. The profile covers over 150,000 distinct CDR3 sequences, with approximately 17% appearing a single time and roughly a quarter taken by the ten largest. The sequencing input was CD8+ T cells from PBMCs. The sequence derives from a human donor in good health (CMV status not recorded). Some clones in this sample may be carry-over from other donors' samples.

The CDR3 nucleotides read TGTGCCAGCAGCAGAAATAGCAATCAGCCCCAGCATTTT. Protein sequence: CASSRNSNQPQHF. The genes are TRBV28 and TRBJ1-5; D is ambiguous. This CDR3 is 13 amino acids long. The germline CDR1 and CDR2 sequences are MDHEN and SYDVKM. Trimming took off 6 bases at V and 0 bases at J, with 6 bases between the two ends.